Sequencing of this T cell receptor beta chain was carried out in a study of blood T cell repertoires in COVID-19. Study-wide background: The United States, Italy and Spain provided the acute and convalescent COVID-19 samples. From T cells, B-cell-depleted T cells, or PBMCs came the material, which was cDNA or gDNA.

Source study methods: Reference gene primer amplification in the assay estimated nucleated cell counts. Assay used: immunoSEQ multiplex PCR; TCRdb lists only in-frame clones, some missing. For V, J and clone size, that table is used; D and trimming come from the DNA. The sample shows fewer than 100,000 clones, roughly 89% of them seen only once. V gave up 7 bases and J gave up 4 bases, with 17 bases separating them. CDR3 length equals 15 residues. The germline V gene encodes CDR1 MNHEY and CDR2 SVGEGT. This clonotype was sampled from a human donor in a cohort sampled during active COVID-19. The gene calls are TRBV6-2 or TRBV6-3 and TRBJ1-5; D remains ambiguous. The sequenced material came from peripheral blood. The CDR3 sequence is CASTPQSLRNQPQHF. The DNA of the CDR3 is TGTGCCAGCACCCCACAGTCCCTGAGAAATCAGCCCCAGCATTTT.